The entry that follows covers one T cell receptor beta chain sequence. Antigen: not known. TCRdb redid the calling of the 5' RACE reads with MiXCR, one entry per CDR3 protein. The sample includes tens of thousands of distinct CDR3 sequences, less than 8.5% seen only once; the top ten take roughly a third. The data originate from a study of T cells after yellow fever vaccination. The study, taken as a whole, reports: Contamination by abundant bulk-population clonotypes could be present in FACS-sorted repertoires.

This receptor was taken from a young man who received the YFV17D yellow fever vaccine. Sequencing used CD8+ T cells sorted from PBMCs, obtained 15 days after the yellow fever booster vaccination.

CDR3 coding DNA: TGTGCCAGCAGTCAGGGTCCTGCGAGCAATCAGCCCCAGCATTTT. Translation: CASSQGPASNQPQHF. The chain uses TRBV5-5 and TRBJ1-5; possible D gene TRBD1, 5 bases. This CDR3 contains 15 residues. Looked up from germline, CDR1 is SGHKS and CDR2 is YYEKEE (reference sequence). V was shortened by 5 bases and J by 1 base, with 13 bases between the two germline ends.